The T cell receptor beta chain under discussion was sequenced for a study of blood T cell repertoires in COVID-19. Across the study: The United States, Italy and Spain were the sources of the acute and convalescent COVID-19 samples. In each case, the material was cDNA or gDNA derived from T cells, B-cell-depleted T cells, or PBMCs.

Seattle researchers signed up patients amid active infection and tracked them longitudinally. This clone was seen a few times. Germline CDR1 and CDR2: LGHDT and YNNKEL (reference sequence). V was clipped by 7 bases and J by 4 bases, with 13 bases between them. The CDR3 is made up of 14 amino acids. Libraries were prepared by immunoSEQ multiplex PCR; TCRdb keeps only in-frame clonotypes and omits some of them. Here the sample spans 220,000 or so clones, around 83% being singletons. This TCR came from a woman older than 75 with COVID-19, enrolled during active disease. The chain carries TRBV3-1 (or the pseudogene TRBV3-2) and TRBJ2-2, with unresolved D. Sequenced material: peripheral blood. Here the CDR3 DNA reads TGTGCCAGCATGGCACCGCTGTCCACCGGGGAGCTGTTTTTT. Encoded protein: CASMAPLSTGELFF.